This TCR beta chain originates from a study of OX40 agonist ivuxolimab in advanced cancers. Study details: Every 2 weeks, patients got intravenous ivuxolimab at one of six dose levels (0.01-10 mg/kg). Males comprised around 80% of the group, whose mean age was roughly 60 years (range 23 to 79). Study-level results: Dosing at 0.1 to 3.0 mg/kg was accompanied by clonal expansion of CD4+ and CD8+ blood T cells by week 6. Some nonresponders additionally presented with little normalized T-cell clonal expansion.

Points on this clone: Its cognate antigen is unknown.

The table came from immunoSEQ multiplex PCR; TCRdb's copy has only in-frame clones and leaves some out. Counted here are tens of thousands of clones, around 83% occurring once; the ten biggest clones make up 1.1%. Per the germline V gene, CDR1 is LNHDA and CDR2 is SQIVND (reference sequence). The V gene lost 3 bases and the J gene lost 0 bases, with 8 bases spanning the gap. CDR3 length: 14 amino acids. Sequencing was performed on CD4+ or CD8+ T cells sorted from blood, taken in a trial of the OX40 agonist ivuxolimab. The rearrangement links TRBV19 to TRBJ1-1; no definite D call. The TCR sequence derives from an adult with an advanced solid tumor such as melanoma, head and neck, liver or kidney cancer. CDR3: CASSIKGMNTEAFF. The DNA of the CDR3 is TGTGCCAGTAGTATTAAAGGGATGAACACTGAAGCTTTCTTT.